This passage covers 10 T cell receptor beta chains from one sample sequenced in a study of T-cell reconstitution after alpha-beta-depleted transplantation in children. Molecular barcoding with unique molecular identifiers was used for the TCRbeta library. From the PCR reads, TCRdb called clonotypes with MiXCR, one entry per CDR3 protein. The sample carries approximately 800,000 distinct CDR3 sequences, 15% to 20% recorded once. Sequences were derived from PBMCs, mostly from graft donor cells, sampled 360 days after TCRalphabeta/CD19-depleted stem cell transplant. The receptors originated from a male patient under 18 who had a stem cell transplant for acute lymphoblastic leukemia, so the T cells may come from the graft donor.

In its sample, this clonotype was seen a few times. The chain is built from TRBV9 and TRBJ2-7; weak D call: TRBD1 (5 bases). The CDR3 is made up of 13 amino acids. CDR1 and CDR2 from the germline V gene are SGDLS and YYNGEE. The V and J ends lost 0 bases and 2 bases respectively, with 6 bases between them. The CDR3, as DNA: TGTGCCAGCAGCGTAGGACAGCCCTACGAGCAGTACTTC. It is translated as CASSVGQPYEQYF.

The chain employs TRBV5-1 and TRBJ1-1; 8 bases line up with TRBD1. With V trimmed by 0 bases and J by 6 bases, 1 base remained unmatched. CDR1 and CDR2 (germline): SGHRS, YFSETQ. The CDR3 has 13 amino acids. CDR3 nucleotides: TGCGCCAGCAGCTTGGACAGGGGGTCTGAAGCTTTCTTT. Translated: CASSLDRGSEAFF. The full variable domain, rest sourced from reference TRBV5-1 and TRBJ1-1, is KAGVTQTPRYLIKTRGQQVTLSCSPISGHRSVSWYQQTPGQGLQFLFEYFSETQRNKGNFPGRFSGRQFSNSRSEMNVSTLELGDSALYLCASSLDRGSEAFFGQGTRLTVV.

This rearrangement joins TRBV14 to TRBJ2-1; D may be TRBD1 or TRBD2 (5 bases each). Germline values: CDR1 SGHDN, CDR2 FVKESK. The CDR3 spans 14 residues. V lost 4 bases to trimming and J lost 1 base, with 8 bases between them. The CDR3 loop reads CASSRGRSYNEQFF. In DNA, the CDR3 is TGTGCCAGCAGCCGGGGGAGATCCTACAATGAGCAGTTCTTC.

The CDR3 loop reads CASRGVGGRETQYF. The CDR3 bases are TGTGCCAGCAGAGGGGTGGGTGGTAGGGAGACCCAGTACTTC. V gene TRBV25-1 combines with J gene TRBJ2-5; TRBD1 might be the D (5 bases). Germline V gives CDR1 MGHDK, CDR2 SYGVNS. The CDR3 has 14 amino acids. Trimming stripped 6 bases from V and 5 bases from J, with 16 bases between.

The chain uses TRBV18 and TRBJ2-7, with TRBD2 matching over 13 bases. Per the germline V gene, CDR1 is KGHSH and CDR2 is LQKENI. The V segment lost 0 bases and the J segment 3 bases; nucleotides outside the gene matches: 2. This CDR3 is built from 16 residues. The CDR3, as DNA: TGTGCCAGCTCACCACCGGGACTAGCGGGAAGCTACGAGCAGTACTTC. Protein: CASSPPGLAGSYEQYF.

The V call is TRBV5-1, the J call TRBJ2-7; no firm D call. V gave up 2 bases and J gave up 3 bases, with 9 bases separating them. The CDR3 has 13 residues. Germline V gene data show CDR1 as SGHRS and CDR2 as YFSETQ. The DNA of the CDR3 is TGCGCCAGCAGCTTCGCCGGGCTCTACGAGCAGTACTTC. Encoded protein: CASSFAGLYEQYF.

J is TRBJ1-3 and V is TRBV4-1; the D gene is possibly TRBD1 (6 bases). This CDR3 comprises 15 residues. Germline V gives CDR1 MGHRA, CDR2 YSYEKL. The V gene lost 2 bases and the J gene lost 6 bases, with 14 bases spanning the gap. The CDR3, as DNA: TGCGCCAGCAGCCAACGCGGGACAATCGAAAACACCATATATTTT. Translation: CASSQRGTIENTIYF.

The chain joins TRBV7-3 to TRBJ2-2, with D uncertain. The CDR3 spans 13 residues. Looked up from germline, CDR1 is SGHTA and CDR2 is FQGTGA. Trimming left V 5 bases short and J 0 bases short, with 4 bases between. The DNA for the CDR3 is TGTGCCAGCAGCGACTCGAACACCGGGGAGCTGTTTTTT. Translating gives CASSDSNTGELFF.

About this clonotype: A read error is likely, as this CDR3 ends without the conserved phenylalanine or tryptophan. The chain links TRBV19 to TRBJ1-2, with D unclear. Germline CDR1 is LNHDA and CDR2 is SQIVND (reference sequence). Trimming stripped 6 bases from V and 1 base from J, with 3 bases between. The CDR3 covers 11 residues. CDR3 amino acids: CASSINYGYTY. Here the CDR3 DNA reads TGTGCCAGTAGCATTAACTATGGCTACACCTAC.

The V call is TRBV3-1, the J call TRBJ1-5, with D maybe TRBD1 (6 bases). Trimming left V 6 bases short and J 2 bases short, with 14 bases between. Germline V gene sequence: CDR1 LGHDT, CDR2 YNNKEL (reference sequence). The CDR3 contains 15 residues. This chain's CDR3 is CASSKGGIGNQPQHF. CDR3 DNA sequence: TGTGCCAGCAGTAAAGGGGGTATCGGCAATCAGCCCCAGCATTTT.